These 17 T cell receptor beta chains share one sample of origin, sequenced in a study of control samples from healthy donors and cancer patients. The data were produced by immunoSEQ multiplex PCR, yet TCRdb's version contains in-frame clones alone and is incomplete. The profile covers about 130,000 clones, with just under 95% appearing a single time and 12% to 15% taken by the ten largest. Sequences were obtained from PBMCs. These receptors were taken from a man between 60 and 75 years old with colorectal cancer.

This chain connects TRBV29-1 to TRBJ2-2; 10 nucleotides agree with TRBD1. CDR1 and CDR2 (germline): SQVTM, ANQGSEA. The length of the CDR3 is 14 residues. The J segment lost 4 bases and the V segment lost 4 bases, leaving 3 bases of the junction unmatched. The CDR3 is CSVAGQGLTGELFF. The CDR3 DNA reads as TGCAGCGTTGCGGGACAGGGGCTCACCGGGGAGCTGTTTTTT.

The CDR3 is CASSLYGNQPQHF. The CDR3 region has the DNA TGTGCCAGCAGCTTGTATGGGAATCAGCCCCAGCATTTT. The V and J genes are TRBV5-8 and TRBJ1-5; the D is unclear. Germline CDR1 and CDR2: SGHTS and YDEGEE. V lost 1 base and J 4 bases, leaving 6 bases between the germline ends. CDR3 length equals 13 residues. The entire variable domain, with the rest obtained from reference TRBV5-8 and TRBJ1-5, is as follows: EAGVTQSPTHLIKTRGQQATLRCSPISGHTSVYWYQQALGLGLQFLLWYDEGEERNRGNFPPRFSGRQFPNYSSELNVNALELEDSALYLCASSLYGNQPQHFGDGTRLSIL.

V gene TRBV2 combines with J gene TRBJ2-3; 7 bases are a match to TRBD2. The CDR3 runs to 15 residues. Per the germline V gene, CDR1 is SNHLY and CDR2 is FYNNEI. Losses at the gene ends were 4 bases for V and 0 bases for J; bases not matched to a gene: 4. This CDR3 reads CASSGTSASTDTQYF. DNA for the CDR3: TGTGCCAGCAGTGGCACTAGCGCGAGCACAGATACGCAGTATTTT.

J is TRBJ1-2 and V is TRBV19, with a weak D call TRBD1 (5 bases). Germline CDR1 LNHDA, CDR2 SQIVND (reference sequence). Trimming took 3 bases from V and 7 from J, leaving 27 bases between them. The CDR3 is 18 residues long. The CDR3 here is CASSMGIRRQRRDTGYTF. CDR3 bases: TGTGCCAGTAGTATGGGAATTCGAAGACAGCGAAGGGATACTGGCTACACCTTC. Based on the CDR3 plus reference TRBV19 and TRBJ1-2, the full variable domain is DGGITQSPKYLFRKEGQNVTLSCEQNLNHDAMYWYRQDPGQGLRLIYYSQIVNDFQKGDIAEGYSVSREKKESFPLTVTSAQKNPTAFYLCASSMGIRRQRRDTGYTFGSGTRLTVV.

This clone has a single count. This chain's CDR3 is CASSSGRVPGDTIYF. The CDR3 coding sequence is TGTGCCAGTAGTAGTGGACGGGTCCCGGGTGACACCATATATTTT. The chain links TRBV19 to TRBJ1-3; no firm D call. Germline assignment: CDR1 LNHDA and CDR2 SQIVND (reference sequence). The CDR3 contains 15 residues. Trimming cost V 4 bases and J 8 bases, with 18 bases left between them.

Here the CDR3 DNA reads TGTGCCAGCAGTGAACCGGGGGGGCAAGAGACCCAGTACTTC. Its translation: CASSEPGGQETQYF. The genes are TRBV6-1 and TRBJ2-5, with 8 bases that match TRBD2. Germline V CDR1 and CDR2: MNHNS, SASEGT. The trim removed 2 bases at V and 2 bases at J, leaving 1 base unmatched. The CDR3 spans 14 residues.

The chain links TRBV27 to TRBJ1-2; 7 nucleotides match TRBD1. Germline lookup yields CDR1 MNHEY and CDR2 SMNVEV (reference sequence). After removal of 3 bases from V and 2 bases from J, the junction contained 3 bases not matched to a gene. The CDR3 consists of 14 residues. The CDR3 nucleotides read TGTGCCAGCAGTTTTTCAGGGGGAAACTATGGCTACACCTTC. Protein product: CASSFSGGNYGYTF.

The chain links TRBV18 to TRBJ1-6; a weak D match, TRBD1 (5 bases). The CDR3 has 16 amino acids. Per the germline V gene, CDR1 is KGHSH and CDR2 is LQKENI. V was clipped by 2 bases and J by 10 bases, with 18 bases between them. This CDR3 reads CASSPIARDGRSPLHF. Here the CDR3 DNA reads TGTGCCAGCTCACCAATTGCCAGGGACGGTCGATCACCCCTCCACTTT.

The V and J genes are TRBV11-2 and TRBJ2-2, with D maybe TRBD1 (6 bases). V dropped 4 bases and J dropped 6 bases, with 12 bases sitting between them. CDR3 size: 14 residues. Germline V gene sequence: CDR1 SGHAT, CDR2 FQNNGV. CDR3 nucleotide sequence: TGTGCCAGCAGCTCTACAGGGTTTCCCGGGGAGCTGTTTTTT. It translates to CASSSTGFPGELFF.

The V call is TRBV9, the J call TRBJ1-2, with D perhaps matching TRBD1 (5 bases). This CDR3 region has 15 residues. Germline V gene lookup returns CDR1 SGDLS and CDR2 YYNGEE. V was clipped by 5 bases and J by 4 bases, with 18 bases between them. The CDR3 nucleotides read TGTGCCAGCAGTGAGGGGACTTTTAGTTCCTATGGCTACACCTTC. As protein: CASSEGTFSSYGYTF. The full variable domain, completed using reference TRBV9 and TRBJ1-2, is DSGVTQTPKHLITATGQRVTLRCSPRSGDLSVYWYQQSLDQGLQFLIQYYNGEERAKGNILERFSAQQFPDLHSELNLSSLELGDSALYFCASSEGTFSSYGYTFGSGTRLTVV.

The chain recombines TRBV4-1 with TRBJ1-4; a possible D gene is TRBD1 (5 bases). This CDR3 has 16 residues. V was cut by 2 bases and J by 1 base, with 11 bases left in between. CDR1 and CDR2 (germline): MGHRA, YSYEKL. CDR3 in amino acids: CASSQRGGGTNEKLFF. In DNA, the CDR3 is TGCGCCAGCAGCCAAAGGGGTGGGGGAACTAATGAAAAACTGTTTTTT.

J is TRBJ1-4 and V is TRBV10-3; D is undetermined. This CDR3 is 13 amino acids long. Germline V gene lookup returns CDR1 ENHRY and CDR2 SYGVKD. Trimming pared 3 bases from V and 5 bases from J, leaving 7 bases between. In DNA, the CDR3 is TGTGCCATCAGTGACCAGGAAAATGAAAAACTGTTTTTT. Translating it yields CAISDQENEKLFF.

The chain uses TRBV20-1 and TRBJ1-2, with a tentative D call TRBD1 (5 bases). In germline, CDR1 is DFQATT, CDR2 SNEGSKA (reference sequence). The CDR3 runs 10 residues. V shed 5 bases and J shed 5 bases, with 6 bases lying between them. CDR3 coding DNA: TGCAGTGCTGGGACTTATGGCTACACCTTC. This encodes CSAGTYGYTF.

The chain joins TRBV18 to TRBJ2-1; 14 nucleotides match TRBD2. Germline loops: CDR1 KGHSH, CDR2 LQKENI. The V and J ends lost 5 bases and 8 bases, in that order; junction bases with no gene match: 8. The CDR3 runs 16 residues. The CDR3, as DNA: TGTGCCAGCTCATTTGGGACTAGCGGGGGAAGGGATGAGCAGTTCTTC. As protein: CASSFGTSGGRDEQFF.

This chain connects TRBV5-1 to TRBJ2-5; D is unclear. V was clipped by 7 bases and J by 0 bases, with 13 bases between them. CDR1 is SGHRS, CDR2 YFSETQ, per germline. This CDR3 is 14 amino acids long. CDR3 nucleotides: TGCGCCAGCTCCGGTGGCCGGAACCAAGAGACCCAGTACTTC. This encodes CASSGGRNQETQYF.

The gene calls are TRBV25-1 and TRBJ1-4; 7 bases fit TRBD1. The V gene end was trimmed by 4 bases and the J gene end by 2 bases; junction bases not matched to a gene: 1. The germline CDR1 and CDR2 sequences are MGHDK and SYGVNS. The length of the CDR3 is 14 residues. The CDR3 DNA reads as TGTGCCAGCAGTGTGACAGGGACTAATGAAAAACTGTTTTTT. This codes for CASSVTGTNEKLFF.

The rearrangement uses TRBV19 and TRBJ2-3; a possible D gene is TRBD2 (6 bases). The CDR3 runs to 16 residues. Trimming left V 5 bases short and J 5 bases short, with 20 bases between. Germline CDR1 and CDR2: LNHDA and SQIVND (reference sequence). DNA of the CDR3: TGTGCCAGTAGTTATTTCCCTCCGGGGGTCGGAGATACGCAGTATTTT. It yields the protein CASSYFPPGVGDTQYF.